This T cell receptor (beta chain) was documented in a study of shared clonotypes between healthy human individuals. Whole-study findings and limits: Incomplete sequencing of sorted subsets was indicated by rarefaction despite large depth.

Positive CCR7 selection of CD45RO-negative cells yielded the naive CD8 cells, and terminally differentiated effector memory CD45RA+ cells were excluded. To note about this clone: The antigen is unknown.

Study processing details: Without quality scores, immunoSEQ junctional reads could not be filtered like full-length reads. Measured with immunoSEQ multiplex PCR; TCRdb has only the in-frame clones, and not every one. V and J calls plus clone size are reproduced from that table; the DNA served to infer D and trimming. This sample has 1.5 million to 2.5 million clones, with approximately 95% found just once. The clonotype comes from a young man in good health. The sample was naive CD8+ T cells sorted from blood.

This CDR3 is CASSLIGGRGEADTQYF. In DNA, the CDR3 is TGTGCCAGCAGTTTAATAGGCGGGAGGGGAGAAGCAGATACGCAGTATTTT. The chain carries TRBV27 and TRBJ2-3, with 9 bases aligning to TRBD2. V was pared by 2 bases and J by 4 bases, with 10 bases of the junction left unmatched. This CDR3 has 17 amino acids. CDR1 and CDR2 from the germline V gene are MNHEY and SMNVEV (reference sequence).